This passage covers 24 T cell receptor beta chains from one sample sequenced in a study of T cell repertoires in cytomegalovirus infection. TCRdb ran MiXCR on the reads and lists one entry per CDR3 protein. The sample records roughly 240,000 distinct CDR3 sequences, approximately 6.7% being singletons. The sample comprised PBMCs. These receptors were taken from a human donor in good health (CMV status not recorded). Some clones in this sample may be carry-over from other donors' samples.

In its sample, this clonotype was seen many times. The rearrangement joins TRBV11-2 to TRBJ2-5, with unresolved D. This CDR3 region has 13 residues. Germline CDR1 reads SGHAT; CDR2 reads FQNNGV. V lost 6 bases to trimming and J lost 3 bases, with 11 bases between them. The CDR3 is CASSRTPEETQYF. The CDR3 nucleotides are TGTGCCAGCAGTCGGACCCCTGAAGAGACCCAGTACTTC.

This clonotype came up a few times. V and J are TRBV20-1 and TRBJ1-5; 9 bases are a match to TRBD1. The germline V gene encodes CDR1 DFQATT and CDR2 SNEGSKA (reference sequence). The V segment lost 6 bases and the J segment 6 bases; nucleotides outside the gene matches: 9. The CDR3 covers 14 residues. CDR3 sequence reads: CSAARDRAFQPQHF. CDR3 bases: TGCAGTGCCGCCCGGGACAGGGCATTTCAGCCCCAGCATTTT.

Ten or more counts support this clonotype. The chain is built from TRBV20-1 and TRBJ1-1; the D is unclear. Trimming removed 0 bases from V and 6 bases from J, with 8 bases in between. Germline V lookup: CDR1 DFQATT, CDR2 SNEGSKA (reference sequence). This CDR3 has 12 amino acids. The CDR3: CSARDGFPEAFF. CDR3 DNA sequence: TGCAGTGCTAGAGACGGCTTCCCTGAAGCTTTCTTT.

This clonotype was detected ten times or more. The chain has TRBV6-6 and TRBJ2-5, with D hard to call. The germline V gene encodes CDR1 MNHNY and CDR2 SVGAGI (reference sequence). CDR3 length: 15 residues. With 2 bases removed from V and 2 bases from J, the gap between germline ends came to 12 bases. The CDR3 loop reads CASSYGVGIQETQYF. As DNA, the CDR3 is TGTGCCAGCAGTTACGGGGTTGGGATTCAAGAGACCCAGTACTTC.

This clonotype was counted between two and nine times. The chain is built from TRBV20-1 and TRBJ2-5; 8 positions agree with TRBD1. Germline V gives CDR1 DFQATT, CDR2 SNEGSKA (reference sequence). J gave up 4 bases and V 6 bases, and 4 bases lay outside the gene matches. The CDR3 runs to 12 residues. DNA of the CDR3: TGCAGTGCGTCCGGACAGGGAGAGACCCAGTACTTC. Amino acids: CSASGQGETQYF.

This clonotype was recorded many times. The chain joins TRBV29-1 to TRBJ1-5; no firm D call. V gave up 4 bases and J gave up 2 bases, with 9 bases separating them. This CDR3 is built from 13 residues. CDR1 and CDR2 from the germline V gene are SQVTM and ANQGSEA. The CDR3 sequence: CSVGSVGNQPQHF. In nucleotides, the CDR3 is TGCAGCGTTGGAAGTGTTGGCAATCAGCCCCAGCATTTT.

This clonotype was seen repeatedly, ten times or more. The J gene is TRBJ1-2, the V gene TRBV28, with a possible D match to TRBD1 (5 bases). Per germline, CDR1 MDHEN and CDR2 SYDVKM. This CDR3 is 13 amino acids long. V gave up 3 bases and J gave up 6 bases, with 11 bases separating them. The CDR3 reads CASSLVQDDGYTF. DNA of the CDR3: TGTGCCAGCAGTTTGGTACAGGACGATGGCTACACCTTC.

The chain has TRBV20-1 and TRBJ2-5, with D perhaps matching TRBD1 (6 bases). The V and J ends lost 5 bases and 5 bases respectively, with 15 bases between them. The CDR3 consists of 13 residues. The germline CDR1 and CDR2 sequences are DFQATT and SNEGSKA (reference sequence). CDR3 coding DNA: TGCAGTGCTCTTAGACAGGCGGTGGAGACCCAGTACTTC. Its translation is CSALRQAVETQYF.

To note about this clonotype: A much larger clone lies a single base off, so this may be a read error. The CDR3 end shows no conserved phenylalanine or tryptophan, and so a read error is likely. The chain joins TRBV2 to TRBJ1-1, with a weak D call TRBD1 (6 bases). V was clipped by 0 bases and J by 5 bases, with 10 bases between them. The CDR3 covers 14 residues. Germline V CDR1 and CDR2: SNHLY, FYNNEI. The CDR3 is CASSEAGAITEAFL. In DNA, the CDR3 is TGTGCCAGCAGTGAAGCGGGGGCGATAACTGAAGCTTTCCTT.

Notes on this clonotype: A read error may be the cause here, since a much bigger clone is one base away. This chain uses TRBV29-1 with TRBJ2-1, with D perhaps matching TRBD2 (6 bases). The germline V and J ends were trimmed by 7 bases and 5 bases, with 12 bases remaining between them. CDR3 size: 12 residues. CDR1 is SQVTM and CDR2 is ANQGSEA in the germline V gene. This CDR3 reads CSAGEGHNEQFF. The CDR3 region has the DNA TGCAGCGCGGGGGAAGGGCACAATGAGCAGTTCTTC.

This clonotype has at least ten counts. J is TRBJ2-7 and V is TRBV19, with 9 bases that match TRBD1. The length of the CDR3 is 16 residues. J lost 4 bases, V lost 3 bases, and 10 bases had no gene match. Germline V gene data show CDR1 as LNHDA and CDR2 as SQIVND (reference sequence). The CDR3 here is CASSIPRGTGRYEQYF. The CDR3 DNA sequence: TGTGCCAGTAGTATCCCGCGCGGGACAGGGAGGTACGAGCAGTACTTC.

Here the CDR3 reads CASSEYGQPQHF. CDR3 coding DNA: TGTGCCAGCAGTGAATATGGTCAGCCCCAGCATTTT. The chain combines TRBV2 with TRBJ1-5; D unresolved. This CDR3 spans 12 amino acids. The V end was cut by 2 bases, the J end by 6 bases, with 5 bases between. Germline loops: CDR1 SNHLY, CDR2 FYNNEI.

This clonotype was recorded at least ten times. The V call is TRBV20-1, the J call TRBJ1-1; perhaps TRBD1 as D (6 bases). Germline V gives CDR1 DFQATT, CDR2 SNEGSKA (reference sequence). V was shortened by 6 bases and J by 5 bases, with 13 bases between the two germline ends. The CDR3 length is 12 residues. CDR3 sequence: CSAAQGGTEAFF. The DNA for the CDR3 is TGCAGTGCCGCACAGGGAGGAACTGAAGCTTTCTTT.

CDR3 region: CTVRDPNEKLFF. DNA of the CDR3: TGCACGGTCCGGGACCCTAATGAAAAACTGTTTTTT. The chain has TRBV29-1 and TRBJ1-4, with a possible D match to TRBD1 (5 bases). The CDR3 runs to 12 residues. Germline CDR1 reads SQVTM; CDR2 reads ANQGSEA.

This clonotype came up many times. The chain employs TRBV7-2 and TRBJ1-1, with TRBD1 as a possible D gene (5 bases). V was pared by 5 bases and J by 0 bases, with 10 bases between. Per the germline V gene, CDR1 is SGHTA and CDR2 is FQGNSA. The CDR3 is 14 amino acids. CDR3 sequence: CASSRDRLNTEAFF. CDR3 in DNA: TGTGCCAGCAGCCGAGACAGATTGAACACTGAAGCTTTCTTT.

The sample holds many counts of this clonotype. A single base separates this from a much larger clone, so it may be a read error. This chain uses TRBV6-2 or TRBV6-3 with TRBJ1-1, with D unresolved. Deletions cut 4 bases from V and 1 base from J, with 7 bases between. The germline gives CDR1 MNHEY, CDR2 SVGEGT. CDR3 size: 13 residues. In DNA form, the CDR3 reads TGTGCCAGCAGTTTGGGCAAGAACACTGAAGCTTTCTTT. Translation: CASSLGKNTEAFF.

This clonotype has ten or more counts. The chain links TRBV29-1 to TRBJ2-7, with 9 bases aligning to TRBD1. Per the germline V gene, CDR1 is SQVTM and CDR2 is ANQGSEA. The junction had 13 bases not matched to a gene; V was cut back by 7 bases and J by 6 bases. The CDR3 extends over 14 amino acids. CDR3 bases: TGCAGCGCCGTACCGGGACAGGGAACATCCGAGCAGTACTTC. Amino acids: CSAVPGQGTSEQYF.

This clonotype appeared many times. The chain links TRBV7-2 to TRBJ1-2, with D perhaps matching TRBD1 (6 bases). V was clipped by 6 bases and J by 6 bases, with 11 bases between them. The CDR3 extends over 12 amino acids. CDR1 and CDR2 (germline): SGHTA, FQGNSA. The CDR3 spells CASSSTGNGYTF. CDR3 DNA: TGTGCCAGCAGTTCTACAGGGAATGGCTACACCTTC. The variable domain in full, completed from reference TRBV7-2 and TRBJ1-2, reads GAGVSQSPSNKVTEKGKDVELRCDPISGHTALYWYRQSLGQGLEFLIYFQGNSAPDKSGLPSDRFSAERTGGSVSTLTIQRTQQEDSAVYLCASSSTGNGYTFGSGTRLTVV.

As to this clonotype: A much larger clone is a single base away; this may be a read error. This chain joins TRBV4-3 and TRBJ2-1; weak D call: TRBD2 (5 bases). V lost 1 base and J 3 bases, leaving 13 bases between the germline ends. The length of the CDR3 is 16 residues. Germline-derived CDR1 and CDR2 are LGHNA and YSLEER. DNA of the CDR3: TGCGCCAGCAGCCAAGGGACTGGCGCTTTCTACAATGAGCAGTTCTTC. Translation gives CASSQGTGAFYNEQFF.

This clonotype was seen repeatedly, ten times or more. The CDR3 DNA reads TGTGCCAGCAGTAGGACTAGCGGAATCACAGATACGCAGTATTTT. This encodes CASSRTSGITDTQYF. The genes are TRBV6-1 and TRBJ2-3, with 10 bases lining up with TRBD2. This CDR3 region has 15 residues. Germline trimming cut 5 bases from V and 2 bases from J; bases unmatched to any gene: 4. Germline assignment: CDR1 MNHNS and CDR2 SASEGT.

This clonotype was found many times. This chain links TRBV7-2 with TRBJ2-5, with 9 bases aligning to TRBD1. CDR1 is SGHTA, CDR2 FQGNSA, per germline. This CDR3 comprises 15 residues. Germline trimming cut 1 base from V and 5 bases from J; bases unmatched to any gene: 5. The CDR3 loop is CASSLEQGAGETQYF. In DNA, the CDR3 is TGTGCCAGCAGCTTAGAACAGGGGGCGGGCGAGACCCAGTACTTC.

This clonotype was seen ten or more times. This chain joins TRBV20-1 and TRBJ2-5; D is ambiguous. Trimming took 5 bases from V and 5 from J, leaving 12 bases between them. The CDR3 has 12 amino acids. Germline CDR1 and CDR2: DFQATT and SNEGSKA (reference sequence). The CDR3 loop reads CSAARTGETQYF. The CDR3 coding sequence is TGCAGTGCTGCTCGTACCGGGGAGACCCAGTACTTC.

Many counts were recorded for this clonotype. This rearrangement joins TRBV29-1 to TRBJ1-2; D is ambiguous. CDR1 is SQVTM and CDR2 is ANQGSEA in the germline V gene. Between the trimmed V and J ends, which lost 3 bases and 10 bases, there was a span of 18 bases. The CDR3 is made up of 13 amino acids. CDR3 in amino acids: CSVDEPRALSYTF. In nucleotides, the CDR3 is TGCAGCGTTGACGAACCCCGGGCCCTCTCCTACACCTTC.

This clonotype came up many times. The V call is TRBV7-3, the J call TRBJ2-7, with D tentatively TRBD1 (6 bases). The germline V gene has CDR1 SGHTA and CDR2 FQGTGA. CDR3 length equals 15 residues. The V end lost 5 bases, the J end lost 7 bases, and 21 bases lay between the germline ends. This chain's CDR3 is CASSPGQMNYVEQYF. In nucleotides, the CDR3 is TGTGCCAGCAGCCCCGGACAGATGAACTACGTAGAGCAGTACTTC.